The clone carrying this T cell receptor (beta chain) was seen only a few times. The data derive from a study of graft-versus-host responses after intestinal transplantation. For the study at large: Recipients received multivisceral, liver-intestinal, or isolated intestinal transplants. All recipients were given anti-thymocyte globulin induction, and tacrolimus and steroids were then administered for around three years.

Germline values: CDR1 SGHTA, CDR2 FQGTGA. The CDR3 has 14 residues. Trimming took off 5 bases at V and 12 bases at J, with 20 bases between the two ends. Clones were sequenced by immunoSEQ multiplex PCR, and TCRdb holds only the in-frame ones, with some missing. The sample shows 5,500 to 8,000 clones, 20% to 30% of them seen only once. There were some 200,000 CFSE-labeled responder cells plated together with some 200,000 irradiated, violet-dye-labeled stimulator cells. This clonotype was obtained from a human patient who received an intestinal transplant. This specimen consisted of alloreactive CD4+ T cells from a mixed lymphocyte reaction culture, obtained before intestinal transplant. Specified subset: CFSE-low proliferating T cells sorted from approximately 6-day pre-transplant mixed lymphocyte reaction (GvH or HvG direction). The chain couples TRBV7-3 to TRBJ2-1, with D uncertain. This chain's CDR3 is CASSPNIGVGWQFF. The CDR3 coding sequence is TGTGCCAGCAGCCCGAATATAGGAGTTGGGTGGCAGTTCTTC.